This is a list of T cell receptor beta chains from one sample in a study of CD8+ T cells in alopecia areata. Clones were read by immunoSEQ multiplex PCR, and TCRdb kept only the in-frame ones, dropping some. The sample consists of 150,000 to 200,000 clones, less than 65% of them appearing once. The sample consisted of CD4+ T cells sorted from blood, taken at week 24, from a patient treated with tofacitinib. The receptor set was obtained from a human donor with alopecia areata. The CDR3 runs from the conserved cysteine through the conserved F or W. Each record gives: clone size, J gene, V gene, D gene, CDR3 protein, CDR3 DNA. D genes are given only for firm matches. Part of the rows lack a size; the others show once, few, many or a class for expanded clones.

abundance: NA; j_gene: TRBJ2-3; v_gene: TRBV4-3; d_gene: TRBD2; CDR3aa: CASSQGAASGARTDTQYF; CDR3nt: TGCGCCAGCAGCCAAGGGGCTGCGAGCGGGGCCCGCACAGATACGCAGTATTTT
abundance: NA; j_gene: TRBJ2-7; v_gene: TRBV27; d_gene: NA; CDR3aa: CARREGGYEQYF; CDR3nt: TGTGCCCGAAGAGAGGGCGGCTACGAGCAGTACTTC
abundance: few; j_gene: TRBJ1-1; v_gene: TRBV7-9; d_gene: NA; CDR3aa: CASSRQEWKNTEAFF; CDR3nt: TGTGCCAGCAGCAGACAGGAATGGAAGAACACTGAAGCTTTCTTT
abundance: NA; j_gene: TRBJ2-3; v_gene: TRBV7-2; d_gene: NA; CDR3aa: CASSYPPDTQYF; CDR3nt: TGTGCCAGCAGCTATCCCCCAGATACGCAGTATTTT
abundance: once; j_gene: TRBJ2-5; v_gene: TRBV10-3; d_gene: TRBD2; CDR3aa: CAINRAGAQETQYF; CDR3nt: TGTGCCATCAACCGAGCGGGGGCCCAAGAGACCCAGTACTTC
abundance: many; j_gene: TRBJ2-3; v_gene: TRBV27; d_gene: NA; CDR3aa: CASSLEGRGTDTQYF; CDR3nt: TGTGCCAGCAGTTTGGAGGGCAGGGGTACAGATACGCAGTATTTT
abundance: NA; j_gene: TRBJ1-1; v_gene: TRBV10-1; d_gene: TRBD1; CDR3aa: CASTRDRGTEAFF; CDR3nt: TGCGCCAGCACTCGAGACAGGGGAACTGAAGCTTTCTTT
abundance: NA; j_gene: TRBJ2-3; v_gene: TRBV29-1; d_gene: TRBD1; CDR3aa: CSVAPGQHTDTQYF; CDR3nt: TGCAGCGTTGCCCCGGGACAGCACACAGATACGCAGTATTTT
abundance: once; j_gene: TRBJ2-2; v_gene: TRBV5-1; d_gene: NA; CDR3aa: CASKTGLNTGELFF; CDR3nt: TGCGCCAGCAAGACAGGACTTAACACCGGGGAGCTGTTTTTT
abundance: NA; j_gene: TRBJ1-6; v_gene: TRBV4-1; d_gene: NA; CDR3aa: CASSQVPKCSPLHF; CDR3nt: TGCGCCAGCAGCCAAGTCCCAAAGTGTTCACCCCTCCACTTT
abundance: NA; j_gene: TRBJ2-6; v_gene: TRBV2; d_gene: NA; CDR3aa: CASKTTGSSLTF; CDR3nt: TGTGCCAGCAAAACCACAGGGTCCTCCCTGACTTTC
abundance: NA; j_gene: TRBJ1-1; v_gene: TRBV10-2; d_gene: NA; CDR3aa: CASSMQANTEAFF; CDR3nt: TGCGCCAGCTCAATGCAGGCGAACACTGAAGCTTTCTTT
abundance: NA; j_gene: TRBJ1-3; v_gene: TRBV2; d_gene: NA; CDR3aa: CASSVGAGQDTIYF; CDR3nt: TGTGCCAGCAGTGTCGGGGCAGGCCAAGACACCATATATTTT
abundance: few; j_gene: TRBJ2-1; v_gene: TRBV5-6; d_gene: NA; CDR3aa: CASSEAGGGYNEQFF; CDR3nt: TGTGCCAGCAGCGAGGCGGGTGGGGGATACAATGAGCAGTTCTTC
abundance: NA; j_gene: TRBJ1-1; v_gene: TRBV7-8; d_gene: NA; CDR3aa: CASSPRGAAVGTEAFF; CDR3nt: TGTGCCAGCAGCCCCAGAGGGGCCGCGGTTGGCACTGAAGCTTTCTTT
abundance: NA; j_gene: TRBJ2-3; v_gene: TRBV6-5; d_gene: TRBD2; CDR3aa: CASKERGNTDTQYF; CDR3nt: TGTGCCAGCAAAGAGCGGGGAAACACAGATACGCAGTATTTT
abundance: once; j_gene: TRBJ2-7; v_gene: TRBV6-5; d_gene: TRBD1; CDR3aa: CASSHRGEQYF; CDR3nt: TGTGCCAGCAGTCACAGGGGCGAGCAGTACTTC
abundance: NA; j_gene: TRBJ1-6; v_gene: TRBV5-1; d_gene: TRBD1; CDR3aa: CASSQPGQNSPLHF; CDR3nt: TGCGCCAGCAGCCAGCCGGGACAGAATTCACCCCTCCACTTT
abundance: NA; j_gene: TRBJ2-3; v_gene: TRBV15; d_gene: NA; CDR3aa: CATSRGLGGRTDTQYF; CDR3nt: TGTGCCACCAGCAGAGGCCTAGGGGGACGCACAGATACGCAGTATTTT
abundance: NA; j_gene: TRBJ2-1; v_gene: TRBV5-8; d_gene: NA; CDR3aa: CASSPGPIVYNEQFF; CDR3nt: TGTGCCAGCAGCCCGGGACCGATCGTCTACAATGAGCAGTTCTTC
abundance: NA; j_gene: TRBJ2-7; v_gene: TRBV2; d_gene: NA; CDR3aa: CASTFSPGDEQYF; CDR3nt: TGTGCCAGCACCTTTAGCCCCGGGGACGAGCAGTACTTC
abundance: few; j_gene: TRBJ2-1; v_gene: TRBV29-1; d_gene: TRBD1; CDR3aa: CSVVTGTNEQFF; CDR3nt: TGCAGCGTTGTGACAGGGACCAATGAGCAGTTCTTC
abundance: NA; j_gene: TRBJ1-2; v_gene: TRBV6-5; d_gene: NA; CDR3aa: CASSYAAIEGDGYTF; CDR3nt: TGTGCCAGCAGTTACGCTGCTATTGAGGGGGATGGCTACACCTTC
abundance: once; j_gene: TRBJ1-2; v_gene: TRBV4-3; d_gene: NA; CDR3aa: CASSQGLAGRKYGYTF; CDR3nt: TGCGCCAGCAGCCAAGGGTTAGCAGGGAGGAAGTATGGCTACACCTTC
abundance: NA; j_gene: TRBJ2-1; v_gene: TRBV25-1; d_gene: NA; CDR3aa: CASSESNSRIRNEQFF; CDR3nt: TGTGCCAGCAGTGAATCGAATAGCCGGATCCGGAATGAGCAGTTCTTC
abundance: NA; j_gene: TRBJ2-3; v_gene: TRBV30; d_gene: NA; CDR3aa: CAWRDMSTDTQYF; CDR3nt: TGTGCCTGGAGGGACATGAGCACAGATACGCAGTATTTT
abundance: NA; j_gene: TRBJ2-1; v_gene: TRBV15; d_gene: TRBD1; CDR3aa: CATSRDRGLNEQFF; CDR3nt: TGTGCCACCAGCAGGGACAGGGGGCTCAATGAGCAGTTCTTC
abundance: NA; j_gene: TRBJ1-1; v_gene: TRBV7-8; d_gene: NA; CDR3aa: CASSPFSRDTEAFF; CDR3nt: TGTGCCAGCAGCCCATTTAGCCGGGACACTGAAGCTTTCTTT
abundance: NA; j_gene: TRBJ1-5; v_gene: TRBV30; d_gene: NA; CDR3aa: CAWSGGIGNQPQHF; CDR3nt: TGTGCCTGGAGTGGGGGGATTGGCAATCAGCCCCAGCATTTT
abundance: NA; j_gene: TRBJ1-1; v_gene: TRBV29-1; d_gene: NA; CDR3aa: CSGNLQGMNTEAFF; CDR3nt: TGCAGCGGTAACTTACAGGGAATGAACACTGAAGCTTTCTTT
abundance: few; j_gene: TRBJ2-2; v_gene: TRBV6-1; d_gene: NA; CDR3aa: CASSEAVSLTTGELFF; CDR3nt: TGTGCCAGCAGTGAAGCGGTGTCGCTAACCACCGGGGAGCTGTTTTTT
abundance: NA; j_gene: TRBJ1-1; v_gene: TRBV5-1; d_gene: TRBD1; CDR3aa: CASSFRQGMNTEAFF; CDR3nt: TGCGCCAGCAGCTTCCGACAGGGAATGAACACTGAAGCTTTCTTT
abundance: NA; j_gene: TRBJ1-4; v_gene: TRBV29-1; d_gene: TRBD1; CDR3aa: CSAELQGVGEKLFF; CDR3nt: TGCAGCGCCGAGTTACAGGGGGTGGGGGAAAAACTGTTTTTT
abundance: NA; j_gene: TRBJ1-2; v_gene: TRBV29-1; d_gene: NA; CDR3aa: CSVDHNGNYGYTF; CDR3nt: TGCAGCGTTGATCACAACGGTAACTATGGCTACACCTTC
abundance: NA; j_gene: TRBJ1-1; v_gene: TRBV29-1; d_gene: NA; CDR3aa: CSVEWNTEAFF; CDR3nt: TGCAGCGTTGAGTGGAACACTGAAGCTTTCTTT
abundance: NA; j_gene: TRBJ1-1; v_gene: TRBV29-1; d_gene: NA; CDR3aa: CSVRGSGATEAFF; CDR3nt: TGCAGCGTTCGAGGGAGCGGGGCCACTGAAGCTTTCTTT
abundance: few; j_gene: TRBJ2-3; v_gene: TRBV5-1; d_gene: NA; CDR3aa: CASSLRGVERDTQYF; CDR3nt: TGCGCCAGCAGCTTGCGCGGGGTCGAACGGGATACGCAGTATTTT
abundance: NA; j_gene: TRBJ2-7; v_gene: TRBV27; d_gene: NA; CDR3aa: CASSWAKWSYEQYF; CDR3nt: TGTGCCAGCAGTTGGGCTAAATGGTCCTACGAGCAGTACTTC
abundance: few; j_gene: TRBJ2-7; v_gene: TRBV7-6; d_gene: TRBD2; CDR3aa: CASSSRVAGKGYEQYF; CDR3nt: TGTGCCAGCAGCTCCCGGGTAGCGGGGAAAGGGTACGAGCAGTACTTC
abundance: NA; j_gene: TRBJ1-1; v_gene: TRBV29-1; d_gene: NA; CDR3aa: CSVEGRQNTEAFF; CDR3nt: TGCAGCGTTGAAGGCAGGCAGAACACTGAAGCTTTCTTT
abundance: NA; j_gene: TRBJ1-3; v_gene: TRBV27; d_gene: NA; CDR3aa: CASSRGGTAGNTIYF; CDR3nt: TGTGCCAGCAGCCGCGGGGGTACCGCTGGAAACACCATATATTTT
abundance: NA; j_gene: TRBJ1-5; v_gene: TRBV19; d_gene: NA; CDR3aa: CASSISSVLNNQPQHF; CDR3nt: TGTGCCAGTAGTATCTCGTCGGTACTTAACAATCAGCCCCAGCATTTT
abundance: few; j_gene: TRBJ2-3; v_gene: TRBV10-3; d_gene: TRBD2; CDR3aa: CAISGLAGASTDTQYF; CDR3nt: TGTGCCATCAGCGGACTAGCGGGGGCTAGCACAGATACGCAGTATTTT
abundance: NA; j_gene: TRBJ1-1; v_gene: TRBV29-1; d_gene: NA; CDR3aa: CSVQGRMNTEAFF; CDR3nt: TGCAGCGTCCAGGGACGTATGAACACTGAAGCTTTCTTT
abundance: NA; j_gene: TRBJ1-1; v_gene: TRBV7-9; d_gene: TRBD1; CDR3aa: CASSRTGVNTEAFF; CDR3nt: TGTGCCAGCAGTCGGACAGGGGTGAACACTGAAGCTTTCTTT
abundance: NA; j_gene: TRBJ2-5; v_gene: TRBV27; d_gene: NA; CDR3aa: CASSLIPGPLAETQYF; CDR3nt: TGTGCCAGCAGTCTAATCCCGGGACCTTTGGCGGAGACCCAGTACTTC
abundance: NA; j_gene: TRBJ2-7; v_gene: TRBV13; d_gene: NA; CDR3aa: CASSLRTATYEQYF; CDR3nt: TGTGCCAGCAGCTTAAGGACAGCGACCTACGAGCAGTACTTC
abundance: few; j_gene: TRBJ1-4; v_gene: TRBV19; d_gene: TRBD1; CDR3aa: CASIPSGQGNEKLFF; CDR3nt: TGTGCCAGTATCCCCAGTGGACAGGGTAATGAAAAACTGTTTTTT
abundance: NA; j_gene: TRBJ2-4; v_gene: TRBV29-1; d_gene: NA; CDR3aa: CSVGDGKNIQYF; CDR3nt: TGCAGCGTTGGGGACGGCAAAAACATTCAGTACTTC
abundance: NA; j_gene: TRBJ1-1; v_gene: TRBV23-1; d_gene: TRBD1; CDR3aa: CASSQRDRGCLYTEAFF; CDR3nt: TGCGCCAGCAGTCAGCGGGACAGGGGTTGCCTTTACACTGAAGCTTTCTTT
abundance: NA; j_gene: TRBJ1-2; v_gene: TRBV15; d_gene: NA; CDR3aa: CATSRGSDYGYTF; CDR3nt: TGTGCCACCAGCAGAGGCTCAGACTATGGCTACACCTTC
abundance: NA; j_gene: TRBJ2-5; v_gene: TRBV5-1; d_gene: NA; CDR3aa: CASSPGQRETQYF; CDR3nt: TGCGCCAGCAGCCCCGGTCAACGGGAGACCCAGTACTTC
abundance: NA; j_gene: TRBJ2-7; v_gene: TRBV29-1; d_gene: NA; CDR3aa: CSVATGYEQYF; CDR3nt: TGCAGCGTGGCCACAGGGTACGAGCAGTACTTC
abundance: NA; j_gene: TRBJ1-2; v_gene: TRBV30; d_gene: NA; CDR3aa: CAWKPYGYTF; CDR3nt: TGTGCCTGGAAACCGTATGGCTACACCTTC
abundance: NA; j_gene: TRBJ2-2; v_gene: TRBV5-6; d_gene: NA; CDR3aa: CASSSLTGELFF; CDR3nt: TGTGCCAGCAGCTCACTAACCGGGGAGCTGTTTTTT
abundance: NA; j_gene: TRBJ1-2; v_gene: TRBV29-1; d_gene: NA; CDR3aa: CSVETRGYGGDTF; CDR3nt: TGCAGCGTTGAAACCAGGGGTTACGGTGGGGACACCTTC
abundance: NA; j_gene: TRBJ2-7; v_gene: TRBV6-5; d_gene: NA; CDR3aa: CASKQVYEQYF; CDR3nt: TGTGCCAGCAAACAGGTCTACGAGCAGTACTTC
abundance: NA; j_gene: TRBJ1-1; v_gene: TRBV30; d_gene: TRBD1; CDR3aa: CAWSVRVGGNTEAFF; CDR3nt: TGTGCCTGGAGTGTACGGGTAGGGGGCAACACTGAAGCTTTCTTT
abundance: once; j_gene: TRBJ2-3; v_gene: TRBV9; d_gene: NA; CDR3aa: CASSARPGLGDTQYF; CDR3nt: TGTGCCAGCAGCGCTAGACCGGGGCTGGGTGATACGCAGTATTTT
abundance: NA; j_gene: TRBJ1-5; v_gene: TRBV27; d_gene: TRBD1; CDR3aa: CASSPHYSGTGDQPQHF; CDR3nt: TGTGCCAGCAGTCCCCACTACTCCGGGACAGGGGACCAGCCCCAGCATTTT